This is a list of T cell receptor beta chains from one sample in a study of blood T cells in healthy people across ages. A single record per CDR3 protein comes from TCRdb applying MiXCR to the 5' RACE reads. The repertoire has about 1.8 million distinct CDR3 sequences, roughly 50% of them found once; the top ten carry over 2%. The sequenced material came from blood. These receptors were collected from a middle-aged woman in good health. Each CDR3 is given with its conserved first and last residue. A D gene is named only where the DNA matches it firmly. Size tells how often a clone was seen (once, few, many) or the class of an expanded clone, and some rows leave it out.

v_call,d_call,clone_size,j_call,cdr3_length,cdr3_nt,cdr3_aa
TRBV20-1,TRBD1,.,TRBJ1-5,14,TGCAGTGCTAGAGGCTGGACAGGGGATCAGCCCCAGCATTTT,CSARGWTGDQPQHF
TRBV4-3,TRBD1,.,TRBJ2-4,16,TGCGCCAGCAGCCAAGAGAGGGGGCGGGCCAAAAACATTCAGTACTTC,CASSQERGRAKNIQYF
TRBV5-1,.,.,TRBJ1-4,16,TGCGCCAGCAGCTTGTTCGGTAGCGGAGTAAATGAAAAACTGTTTTTT,CASSLFGSGVNEKLFF
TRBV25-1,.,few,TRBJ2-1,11,TGTGCCAGCATGTCCGCGGGGTGGCAGTTCTTC,CASMSAGWQFF
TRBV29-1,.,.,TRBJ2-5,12,TGCAGCGTTGTTAAGCAGGGGAAGACCCAGTACTTC,CSVVKQGKTQYF
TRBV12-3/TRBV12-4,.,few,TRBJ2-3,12,TGTGCGGCGCGGGGACAAACAGATACGCAGTATTTT,CAARGQTDTQYF
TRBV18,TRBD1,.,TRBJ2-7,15,TGTGCCAGCTCACCAAGGACAGGGTTGGACTACGAGCAGTACTTC,CASSPRTGLDYEQYF
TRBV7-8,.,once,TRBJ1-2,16,TGTGCCAGCAGACAACCTTCTAGGCAAGGAGCCTATGGCTACACCTTC,CASRQPSRQGAYGYTF
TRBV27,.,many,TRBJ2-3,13,TGTGCCAGCAGTTTATCCCGCACAGATACGCAGTATTTT,CASSLSRTDTQYF
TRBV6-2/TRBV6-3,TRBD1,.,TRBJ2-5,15,TGTGCCAGCAGTTCTTCCGGGACAGGGGGCGGCAAGCAGTACTTC,CASSSSGTGGGKQYF
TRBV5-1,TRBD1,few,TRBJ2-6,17,TGCGCCAGCAGCTGGAAACAGGGGAGCTCTGGGGCCAACGTCCTGACTTTC,CASSWKQGSSGANVLTF